A single sample is the source of the 2 T cell receptor beta chains below, sequenced in a study of sequential checkpoint blockade in melanoma. Produced via immunoSEQ multiplex PCR; TCRdb's table is partial and in-frame only. The sample contains about 28,000 clones, under 85% of which appear only once. Treatment: randomized to nivolumab then ipilimumab (arm A) or the reverse (arm B). This specimen was CD8+ T cells sorted from blood (inferred from file names), taken from a patient given nivolumab and ipilimumab in sequence. The receptors derive from a human donor with melanoma.

This chain uses TRBV19 with TRBJ1-2; 7 bases match TRBD1. The CDR3 spans 14 residues. J was trimmed by 2 bases and V by 6 bases; bases with no gene match: 6. CDR1 is LNHDA, CDR2 SQIVND, per germline (reference sequence). The CDR3 region is CASRWDSLNYGYTF. CDR3 in DNA: TGTGCCAGTAGATGGGACAGCCTGAACTATGGCTACACCTTC.

The rearrangement links TRBV5-4 to TRBJ1-2; D is undetermined. The ends were cut back, 1 base at V and 4 bases at J, with 8 bases in the middle. The germline V gene encodes CDR1 SGHNT and CDR2 YYREEE (reference sequence). The CDR3 loop spans 13 amino acids. The CDR3 sequence: CASSLSTSYGYTF. The CDR3 DNA follows: TGTGCCAGCAGCTTGAGCACTAGCTATGGCTACACCTTC.